This T cell receptor beta chain was recovered during a study of molecular identifiers for immune sequencing clone quantification. TCRdb fed the PCR reads into MiXCR, producing one record per CDR3 protein. The sample has roughly 300,000 distinct CDR3 sequences, about 23% seen once; the top ten hold around 0.76%. Points on this clonotype: Its antigen is undetermined. Since a much larger clone is just one base distant, this may be a read error.

Naive CD8 T cells underwent sorting with the CD8+CD4-CCR7+CD45RA+ definition. Study-wide results and limits: The study found clones above 20 RNA copies held over 99% of effector molecules and under 1% in naive cells.

The sequence was collected from a human donor in good health. Some libraries in this study had Jurkat cell RNA spiked in. The material sequenced was naive CD8+ T cells from blood, with Jurkat cell RNA spiked in. Subset noted: FACS-sorted CD8+CD4-CCR7+CD45RA+ naive T cells.

CDR3 in amino acids: CSVVRLEGGQYF. CDR3 sequence (DNA): TGCAGCGTTGTACGGCTGGAGGGCGGGCAGTACTTC. V usage is TRBV29-1 and J usage is TRBJ2-7, with D perhaps matching TRBD2 (6 bases). The CDR3 is 12 residues long. Germline V CDR1 and CDR2: SQVTM, ANQGSEA. V gave up 4 bases and J gave up 9 bases, with 16 bases separating them.